These T cell receptor beta chains were read from a single sample in a study of lymphopenia after photon versus proton radiotherapy. Sequencing was performed with immunoSEQ multiplex PCR; in TCRdb, only in-frame clones are kept and a portion is missing. The table has 17,000 or so clones, around nine tenths seen once. The source was peripheral blood, collected from a patient treated with proton-based radiotherapy. These receptors all come from a man aged 70 or older with pancreatic cancer. Each CDR3 is given with its conserved first and last residue. The D gene is left open where the match is weak. Size is stated for part of the rows, as once, few or many counts, or as a class when the clone is expanded.

D gene	V gene	clone size	J gene	CDR3 protein	CDR3 DNA
NA	TRBV18	NA	TRBJ1-1	CASSSGRGLNTEAFF	TGTGCCAGCTCGTCAGGGAGGGGCCTGAACACTGAAGCTTTCTTT
NA	TRBV6-1	NA	TRBJ1-3	CASSEDGGGNTIYF	TGTGCCAGCAGTGAAGACGGAGGGGGAAACACCATATATTTT
TRBD1	TRBV30	NA	TRBJ2-7	CAWRTTGTYEQYF	TGTGCCTGGAGGACGACAGGGACCTACGAGCAGTACTTC
NA	TRBV6-1	NA	TRBJ1-6	CASSDSGSSYNSPLHF	TGTGCCAGCAGTGATTCCGGGAGCTCCTATAATTCACCCCTCCACTTT
NA	TRBV5-5	NA	TRBJ2-2	CASSSFSLEDGSQSGELFF	TGTGCCAGCAGCTCCTTTTCCCTAGAGGACGGATCCCAAAGTGGGGAGCTGTTTTTT
TRBD1	TRBV2	NA	TRBJ2-1	CASSAKTDRSSYNEQFF	TGTGCCAGCAGCGCGAAAACGGACAGGAGCTCCTACAATGAGCAGTTCTTC
NA	TRBV5-4	NA	TRBJ1-1	CASSPPGVRMNTEAFF	TGTGCCAGCAGCCCGCCAGGCGTCCGTATGAACACTGAAGCTTTCTTT
NA	TRBV5-4	NA	TRBJ1-2	CASSSNYGYTF	TGTGCCAGCAGCTCCAACTATGGCTACACCTTC
NA	TRBV19	NA	TRBJ2-7	CASSRGLGAGEQYF	TGTGCCAGTAGCCGCGGTCTGGGCGCCGGCGAGCAGTACTTC
NA	TRBV6-5	NA	TRBJ1-1	CASSYGQDTEAFF	TGTGCCAGCAGTTACGGGCAGGACACTGAAGCTTTCTTT
NA	TRBV5-1	NA	TRBJ1-1	CASARLSSTEAFF	TGCGCCAGCGCCCGCCTTTCTTCGACTGAAGCTTTCTTT
TRBD1	TRBV5-1	NA	TRBJ1-1	CASSLLQGEAFF	TGCGCCAGCAGCCTATTACAGGGGGAAGCTTTCTTT
TRBD1	TRBV12-5	NA	TRBJ1-5	CASGTTLMTGVRLHF	TGTGCTAGTGGGACAACCCTCATGACAGGGGTGAGATTGCATTTT
NA	TRBV30	once	TRBJ1-2	CAWSEQGSGNYGYTF	TGTGCCTGGAGTGAACAGGGTTCAGGAAACTATGGCTACACCTTC
TRBD1	TRBV2	NA	TRBJ2-7	CASRGTGGSYEQYF	TGTGCCAGCAGGGGGACAGGAGGATCCTACGAGCAGTACTTC
TRBD1	TRBV10-3	NA	TRBJ1-2	CAISRQGAMNYGYTF	TGTGCCATCAGCCGACAGGGGGCCATGAACTATGGCTACACCTTC
NA	TRBV30	NA	TRBJ2-5	CASHTRETQYF	TGTGCCTCCCACACCCGGGAGACCCAGTACTTC
NA	TRBV30	NA	TRBJ2-1	CAWASGTPAHEQFF	TGTGCCTGGGCGTCAGGGACCCCAGCCCATGAGCAGTTCTTC
NA	TRBV10-3	NA	TRBJ1-1	CAISERDTNTEAFF	TGTGCCATCAGTGAAAGGGATACGAACACTGAAGCTTTCTTT
TRBD2	TRBV6-6	NA	TRBJ2-7	CASSYPEGRGTYEQYF	TGTGCCAGCAGTTACCCTGAGGGGCGGGGGACCTACGAGCAGTACTTC
NA	TRBV19	NA	TRBJ1-2	CASSSTGLGYTF	TGTGCCAGTAGTTCCACAGGGCTTGGCTACACCTTC
NA	TRBV11-2	NA	TRBJ1-2	CASSRIRDQANYGYTF	TGTGCCAGCAGCAGGATCCGGGACCAAGCCAACTATGGCTACACCTTC
TRBD1	TRBV11-3	NA	TRBJ1-1	CASSPRTGGGEAFF	TGTGCCAGCAGCCCTAGGACAGGGGGCGGGGAAGCTTTCTTT
NA	TRBV2	NA	TRBJ1-1	CASKPNTEAFF	TGTGCCAGCAAACCGAACACTGAAGCTTTCTTT
NA	TRBV5-1	NA	TRBJ2-5	CASSFRREQETQYF	TGCGCCAGCAGCTTTCGACGGGAGCAAGAGACCCAGTACTTC
NA	TRBV12-5	NA	TRBJ2-3	CASGFVDTQYF	TGTGCTAGTGGTTTTGTAGATACGCAGTATTTT
NA	TRBV9	few	TRBJ1-1	CASSVTVPNTEAFF	TGTGCCAGCAGCGTGACAGTTCCGAACACTGAAGCTTTCTTT
NA	TRBV28	NA	TRBJ1-5	CASWGPNQPQHF	TGTGCCTCGTGGGGACCAAATCAGCCCCAGCATTTT
TRBD1	TRBV4-1	once	TRBJ2-7	CASSSGQGDSFKQYF	TGCGCCAGCAGCTCGGGACAGGGAGATTCTTTCAAGCAGTACTTC